The clone carrying this TCR beta chain is labeled medium-sized (0.01 to 0.1%). What it binds is not known. CDR3 size: 12 residues. Germline lookup yields CDR1 GTSNPN and CDR2 SVGIG (reference sequence). Trimming left V 4 bases short and J 8 bases short, with 14 bases between. The entry originates in a study of molecular identifiers for immune sequencing clone quantification. Study outcomes and limitations: With a barcode shared among identical TCR molecules, highly expanded clone sizes could be underestimated.

TCRdb reprocessed the PCR reads with MiXCR, giving one entry per CDR3 protein. Altogether over 10,000 distinct CDR3 sequences are present, 15% to 20% being singletons, with the ten largest covering 1.4% to 1.5%. Naive CD8 libraries were made from around 18,000 to 910,000 sorted cells, and they used 10%, 30% or 50% RNA. The source is a human donor in good health. Some libraries in this study had Jurkat cell RNA spiked in. The V and J genes are TRBV30 and TRBJ1-2; D is undetermined. What was sequenced was naive CD8+ T cells from blood, with Jurkat cell RNA spiked in. Subset noted: FACS-sorted CD8+CD4-CCR7+CD45RA+ naive T cells. The DNA for the CDR3 is TGTGCCTGGATGTTGGCAGGCGGGGGCTACACCTTC. Encoded protein: CAWMLAGGGYTF. Using reference TRBV30 and TRBJ1-2 for the parts outside the CDR3, the full variable domain is SQTIHQWPATLVQPVGSPLSLECTVEGTSNPNLYWYRQAAGRGLQLLFYSVGIGQISSEVPQNLSASRPQDRQFILSSKKLLLSDSGFYLCAWMLAGGGYTFGSGTRLTVV.